This passage covers 13 T cell receptor beta chains from one sample sequenced in a study of T cells in Graves' hyperthyroidism and ophthalmopathy. There were TCR beta CDR3 regions amplified from RNA transcripts. The study used the HTBI primer set for a first-round RT-PCR of the TCR CDR3. TCRdb re-analysed the multiplex PCR reads in MiXCR, keeping a single row per CDR3 protein. The sample gives 560,000 or so distinct CDR3 sequences, roughly 50% of which show up once; roughly 8.2% is in the top ten. Sequenced input: peripheral blood or thyroid tissue (not recorded which). These receptors all stem from a woman under 30 with Graves' hyperthyroidism.

The rearrangement uses TRBV2 and TRBJ2-7; perhaps TRBD1 as D (6 bases). The CDR3 is 14 amino acids. Germline lookup yields CDR1 SNHLY and CDR2 FYNNEI. The V end lost 6 bases, the J end lost 3 bases, and 15 bases lay between the germline ends. The CDR3 DNA reads TGTGCCAGCAGCGACAGGAATTTAAACTACGAGCAGTACTTC. Residues: CASSDRNLNYEQYF.

The CDR3 DNA sequence: TGTGCCAGCAGCCAATCTCTCCCCCGTTCACCCCTCCACTTT. As protein: CASSQSLPRSPLHF. The chain carries TRBV16 and TRBJ1-6; D uncertain. V dropped 0 bases and J dropped 9 bases, with 9 bases sitting between them. This CDR3 spans 14 amino acids. CDR1 and CDR2 (germline): KGHSY, FQNENV. Looking up the rest from reference TRBV16 and TRBJ1-6 gives the full variable domain: GEEVAQTPKHLVRGEGQKAKLYCAPIKGHSYVFWYQQVLKNEFKFLISFQNENVFDETGMPKERFSAKCLPNSPCSLEIQATKLEDSAVYFCASSQSLPRSPLHFGNGTRLTVT.

The chain joins TRBV6-6 to TRBJ2-7, with D uncertain. The CDR3 length is 12 residues. Germline lookup yields CDR1 MNHNY and CDR2 SVGAGI (reference sequence). Trimming stripped 2 bases from V and 6 bases from J, with 8 bases between. CDR3 sequence: CASSYPFREQYF. The DNA of the CDR3 is TGTGCCAGCAGTTACCCATTTCGCGAGCAGTACTTC.

This clonotype was counted between two and nine times. At one boundary the junction diverges from the germline segment, which might be a read error. V and J are TRBV10-3 and TRBJ2-5; possible D gene TRBD1, 6 bases. This CDR3 region has 15 residues. Looked up from germline, CDR1 is ENHRY and CDR2 is SYGVKD. CDR3 nucleotide sequence: TGTGCCAGCAGTTACTCTCAGGGGATTGGAGAGACCCAGTACTTC. This encodes CASSYSQGIGETQYF.

Points on this clonotype: No conserved phenylalanine or tryptophan is present at the end of the CDR3, so a read error is the likely explanation. The limits of the CDR3 on the DNA are not certain, so only TCRdb's listed CDR3 is given. CDR3: CASSESGT. The chain employs TRBV12-3 or TRBV12-4 and TRBJ2-7; the table assigns TRBD1, which was not confirmed against the DNA. Inclusive of both ends, the CDR3 amounts to 8 amino acids.

The chain joins TRBV29-1 to TRBJ2-5, with 8 nucleotides matching TRBD2. The ends lost 1 base at V and 7 bases at J; junction bases unmatched: 5. Germline V gene data show CDR1 as SQVTM and CDR2 as ANQGSEA. CDR3 length equals 13 residues. CDR3 in amino acids: CSVEAPGGVTQYF. CDR3 DNA sequence: TGCAGCGTTGAAGCCCCGGGAGGGGTGACCCAGTACTTC.

This clonotype was observed a few times. This chain uses TRBV7-6 with TRBJ1-1; maybe TRBD1 (6 bases). Germline V gene sequence: CDR1 SGHVS, CDR2 FNYEAQ. The CDR3 spans 15 residues. Between the trimmed V and J ends, which lost 4 bases and 2 bases, there was a span of 14 bases. The chain's CDR3 is CASSSRGAENTEAFF. CDR3 nucleotide sequence: TGTGCCAGCAGCTCCCGGGGGGCAGAAAACACTGAAGCTTTCTTT.

This clonotype was seen only a few times. The chain recombines TRBV25-1 with TRBJ1-2; D is uncertain. The ends were cut back, 2 bases at V and 11 bases at J, with 3 bases in the middle. The CDR3 sequence is 9 residues long. Looked up from germline, CDR1 is MGHDK and CDR2 is SYGVNS. CDR3 sequence (DNA): TGTGCCAGCAGTGAAGGGTACACCTTC. Its protein product is CASSEGYTF.

As concerns this clonotype: The junction and the germline gene differ at one end; a read error may be behind it. The V and J genes are TRBV6-5 and TRBJ2-7; D gene uncertain. Germline V gives CDR1 MNHEY, CDR2 SVGAGI. CDR3 length equals 12 residues. As DNA, the CDR3 is TGTGCCATCAGTTACGGTATCTACGAGCAGTACTTC. Amino acids: CAISYGIYEQYF.

The genes are TRBV5-5 and TRBJ1-3; D possibly corresponds to TRBD1 (6 bases). CDR1 and CDR2 from the germline V gene are SGHKS and YYEKEE (reference sequence). Trimming removed 0 bases at V and 4 bases at J, with 8 bases between. The CDR3 is 14 amino acids. The CDR3 loop reads CASSLVQGGNTIYF. For the CDR3, the DNA is TGTGCCAGCAGCTTGGTACAGGGCGGAAACACCATATATTTT.

In this sample, this clonotype turned up a few times. The chain is built from TRBV19 and TRBJ2-7, with D perhaps TRBD2 (5 bases). Germline CDR1 reads LNHDA; CDR2 reads SQIVND (reference sequence). V was trimmed by 1 base and J by 5 bases, leaving 12 bases between them. The CDR3 is made up of 14 amino acids. CDR3 nucleotides: TGTGCCAGTAGTATAGGAGAAGGGAGCGACGAGCAGTACTTC. Translating gives CASSIGEGSDEQYF.

The chain recombines TRBV7-6 with TRBJ2-7, with D perhaps assigned TRBD1 or TRBD2 (5 bases each). The CDR3 runs to 13 residues. The germline V gene encodes CDR1 SGHVS and CDR2 FNYEAQ. Deletions cut 5 bases from V and 2 bases from J, with 10 bases between. The CDR3 DNA reads as TGTGCCAGCAGCCGTTGGGGGACCTACGAGCAGTACTTC. This encodes CASSRWGTYEQYF.

Concerning this clonotype: At one of its ends the junction is not consistent with the germline gene, which may arise from a read error. The chain has TRBV11-2 and TRBJ1-3; D ambiguous. The CDR3 is 16 amino acids. The germline V gene has CDR1 SGHAT and CDR2 FQNNGV. The CDR3 spells CASSLGDTHSGNIIYF. Written as DNA, the CDR3 is TGTGCCAGCAGCCTAGGCGACACCCACTCTGGAAACATCATATATTTT.